Shown below are 30 T cell receptor beta chains from a single sample sequenced in a study of PD-L1 blockade in urothelial cancer. Assay used: immunoSEQ multiplex PCR; TCRdb lists only in-frame clones, some missing. The sample carries tens of thousands of clones, approximately 86% recorded once. Regarding time point: peripheral blood 6 weeks after treatment start. Sequenced here: PBMCs, sampled around atezolizumab (anti-PD-L1) treatment. The origin of the receptors is a man aged 55 to 70 with urothelial cancer.

The rearrangement uses TRBV30 and TRBJ1-2; 7 bases agree with TRBD1. With V trimmed by 6 bases and J by 4 bases, 8 bases remained unmatched. This CDR3 is 13 amino acids long. Germline values: CDR1 GTSNPN, CDR2 SVGIG (reference sequence). DNA of the CDR3: TGTGCCTGCAACAGGGGCTTTACCTATGGCTACACCTTC. Translated, it gives CACNRGFTYGYTF.

This clone has just a few counts. This chain connects TRBV11-2 to TRBJ2-7; D might be TRBD2 (6 bases). Deletions cut 1 base from V and 5 bases from J, with 18 bases between. There are 16 residues in the CDR3. Looked up from germline, CDR1 is SGHAT and CDR2 is FQNNGV. The CDR3 reads CASSLVRWGDDHEQYF. The CDR3, as DNA: TGTGCCAGCAGCTTAGTAAGATGGGGGGATGATCACGAGCAGTACTTC.

The V call is TRBV5-1, the J call TRBJ2-7, with 8 bases lining up with TRBD2. Germline assignment: CDR1 SGHRS and CDR2 YFSETQ. This CDR3 spans 15 amino acids. J gave up 6 bases and V 3 bases, and 11 bases lay outside the gene matches. The CDR3 is CASSYTRGGISEQYF. As DNA, the CDR3 is TGCGCCAGCAGCTACACCCGGGGGGGGATCTCCGAGCAGTACTTC.

In this sample, this clone turned up once. This chain links TRBV15 with TRBJ1-4, with TRBD1 identical over 7 bases. Germline values: CDR1 LNHNV, CDR2 YYDKDF (reference sequence). This CDR3 spans 14 amino acids. V lost 3 bases and J lost 8; bases outside the gene matches: 6. CDR3 DNA sequence: TGTGCCACCAGCAGCGTCCGGGACAGCGAAAAACTGTTTTTT. This gives the protein CATSSVRDSEKLFF.

The chain is built from TRBV7-2 and TRBJ1-5; 10 bases agree with TRBD1. The germline V gene encodes CDR1 SGHTA and CDR2 FQGNSA. The length of the CDR3 is 15 residues. V lost 0 bases and J lost 6; bases outside the gene matches: 2. The CDR3 coding sequence is TGTGCCAGCAGCTTAGCTGGGACAGGGGTTCAGCCCCAGCATTTT. Translation gives CASSLAGTGVQPQHF.

This rearrangement joins TRBV7-6 to TRBJ2-5, with a tentative D call TRBD2 (6 bases). The CDR3 runs to 13 residues. Trimming took 4 bases from V and 5 from J, leaving 11 bases between them. CDR1 and CDR2 from the germline V gene are SGHVS and FNYEAQ. The CDR3 sequence is CASSWRGHETQYF. CDR3 in DNA: TGTGCCAGCAGCTGGCGGGGCCACGAGACCCAGTACTTC.

This chain links TRBV5-6 with TRBJ1-2; no firm D call. Trimming removed 0 bases at V and 6 bases at J, with 6 bases between. CDR1 is SGHDT, CDR2 YYEEEE, per germline. The CDR3 contains 12 residues. The CDR3, as DNA: TGTGCCAGCAGCTTGGCCCAGGATGGCTACACCTTC. This gives the protein CASSLAQDGYTF.

The rearrangement joins TRBV7-9 to TRBJ2-1; possible D gene TRBD2, 6 bases. Germline assignment: CDR1 SEHNR and CDR2 FQNEAQ (reference sequence). The V end lost 7 bases, the J end lost 4 bases, and 11 bases lay between the germline ends. The CDR3 consists of 13 residues. The DNA of the CDR3 is TGTGCCAGCACAGGCGGGACGTACAATGAGCAGTTCTTC. Its translation is CASTGGTYNEQFF.

This clone was seen only once. The chain links TRBV6-5 to TRBJ2-5; TRBD1 might be the D (6 bases). The CDR3 contains 14 residues. In germline, CDR1 is MNHEY, CDR2 SVGAGI. Trimming stripped 0 bases from V and 9 bases from J, with 14 bases between. The CDR3, as DNA: TGTGCCAGCAGTTACTCTGGGGGCGGTAAGGCCCAGTACTTC. As protein: CASSYSGGGKAQYF.

This chain links TRBV6-6 with TRBJ2-2; TRBD1 matches at 10 bases. Germline CDR1 reads MNHNY; CDR2 reads SVGAGI (reference sequence). CDR3 length equals 15 residues. The trim removed 5 bases at V and 4 bases at J, leaving 4 bases unmatched. The CDR3 spells CASSPRTGGTGELFF. The CDR3 nucleotides are TGTGCCAGCAGTCCCCGGACAGGGGGCACCGGGGAGCTGTTTTTT.

CDR3 sequence reads: CASSQRRTSGGADTQYF. In DNA, the CDR3 is TGCGCCAGCAGCCAACGTCGGACTAGCGGGGGGGCAGATACGCAGTATTTT. This sequence joins TRBV4-1 and TRBJ2-3, with 15 bases fitting TRBD2. Germline V CDR1 and CDR2: MGHRA, YSYEKL. After removal of 2 bases from V and 4 bases from J, the junction contained 4 bases not matched to a gene. There are 17 residues in the CDR3.

V gene TRBV2 combines with J gene TRBJ2-7, with 9 bases lining up with TRBD1. V dropped 7 bases and J dropped 3; count of bases not matched to a gene: 7. Germline CDR1 and CDR2: SNHLY and FYNNEI. This CDR3 has 14 amino acids. The CDR3 here is CASKEGQGVYEQYF. The DNA of the CDR3 is TGTGCCAGCAAAGAGGGACAGGGAGTCTACGAGCAGTACTTC. Supplemented by reference TRBV2 and TRBJ2-7, the full variable domain reads EPEVTQTPSHQVTQMGQEVILRCVPISNHLYFYWYRQILGQKVEFLVSFYNNEISEKSEIFDDQFSVERPDGSNFTLKIRSTKLEDSAMYFCASKEGQGVYEQYFGPGTRLTVT.

The rearrangement uses TRBV7-8 and TRBJ1-3; no firm D call. This CDR3 is 18 amino acids long. Per the germline V gene, CDR1 is SGHVS and CDR2 is FQNEAQ. V lost 0 bases and J 0 bases, leaving 15 bases between the germline ends. This CDR3 is CASSLAGAGTVSGNTIYF. CDR3 DNA sequence: TGTGCCAGCAGCTTAGCAGGTGCAGGAACAGTCTCTGGAAACACCATATATTTT.

The V and J genes are TRBV2 and TRBJ2-2; 8 bases are a match to TRBD1. Germline CDR1 is SNHLY and CDR2 is FYNNEI. The CDR3 length is 16 residues. Losses at the gene ends were 3 bases for V and 2 bases for J; bases not matched to a gene: 5. In DNA form, the CDR3 reads TGTGCCAGCAGTGACCCTGGACAGGGAAACACCGGGGAGCTGTTTTTT. Translated: CASSDPGQGNTGELFF.

This sequence joins TRBV18 and TRBJ1-1; tentatively, D is TRBD1 (6 bases). CDR1 KGHSH and CDR2 LQKENI come from the germline V gene. Trimming left V 3 bases short and J 1 base short, with 15 bases between. The CDR3 runs 16 residues. The CDR3, as DNA: TGTGCCAGCTCACCCCTGGGGGGGCAGAAGAACACTGAAGCTTTCTTT. Translated: CASSPLGGQKNTEAFF.

The chain couples TRBV27 to TRBJ1-2; the match to TRBD1 covers 9 bases. CDR1 is MNHEY, CDR2 SMNVEV, per germline (reference sequence). The CDR3 covers 16 residues. V shed 0 bases, J shed 4 bases, and the junction held 6 bases outside the gene matches. The CDR3 DNA reads TGTGCCAGCAGTTTATCTCCCGGACAGGGGAGCTATGGCTACACCTTC. Residues: CASSLSPGQGSYGYTF.

The chain combines TRBV20-1 with TRBJ2-5; possible D gene TRBD1, 6 bases. This CDR3 comprises 11 residues. The V end was cut by 4 bases, the J end by 4 bases, with 7 bases between. Germline CDR1 DFQATT, CDR2 SNEGSKA (reference sequence). Here the CDR3 reads CSAKQGETQYF. The CDR3 DNA sequence: TGCAGTGCTAAACAGGGAGAGACCCAGTACTTC.

The CDR3 bases are TGTGCCAGCAGTTACAAGGGAGAATCTTCACCCCTCCACTTT. As protein: CASSYKGESSPLHF. V is TRBV6-5 and J is TRBJ1-6; D is undetermined. Trimming shortened V by 2 bases and J by 9 bases, and 11 bases separated the two germline ends. The germline V gene has CDR1 MNHEY and CDR2 SVGAGI. This CDR3 has 14 amino acids.

This clone was seen only once. The chain carries TRBV9 and TRBJ2-2, with TRBD1 matching over 7 bases. Germline values: CDR1 SGDLS, CDR2 YYNGEE. The CDR3 loop spans 16 amino acids. Germline trimming cut 4 bases from V and 4 bases from J; bases unmatched to any gene: 10. The DNA for the CDR3 is TGTGCCAGCAGCTGGGGACAGCCGCGTGGCACCGGGGAGCTGTTTTTT. Translated, it gives CASSWGQPRGTGELFF.

The chain combines TRBV29-1 with TRBJ2-7; 9 bases match TRBD1. Germline assignment: CDR1 SQVTM and CDR2 ANQGSEA. The CDR3 loop spans 11 amino acids. The junction had 6 bases not matched to a gene; V was cut back by 3 bases and J by 12 bases. CDR3 amino acids: CSVDWDREMYF. The CDR3 DNA reads TGCAGCGTTGATTGGGACAGGGAGATGTACTTC.

There are a few counts of this clone. This sequence joins TRBV19 and TRBJ2-3; D call uncertain. CDR1 and CDR2 from the germline V gene are LNHDA and SQIVND (reference sequence). The CDR3 loop spans 15 amino acids. V shed 3 bases and J shed 0 bases, with 10 bases lying between them. CDR3 nucleotides: TGTGCCAGTAGTATGGAGACCACTAGCACAGATACGCAGTATTTT. Amino acid sequence: CASSMETTSTDTQYF.

J is TRBJ2-2 and V is TRBV5-1; TRBD2 matches 7 bases. The CDR3 spans 16 residues. Germline loops: CDR1 SGHRS, CDR2 YFSETQ. The ends lost 0 bases at V and 1 base at J; junction bases unmatched: 3. The CDR3 loop reads CASSLDVAGNTGELFF. The CDR3 bases are TGCGCCAGCAGCTTGGACGTAGCGGGGAACACCGGGGAGCTGTTTTTT. Full variable domain (rest looked up from reference TRBV5-1 and TRBJ2-2): KAGVTQTPRYLIKTRGQQVTLSCSPISGHRSVSWYQQTPGQGLQFLFEYFSETQRNKGNFPGRFSGRQFSNSRSEMNVSTLELGDSALYLCASSLDVAGNTGELFFGEGSRLTVL.

The genes are TRBV6-6 and TRBJ2-2; no definite D call. Germline CDR1 and CDR2: MNHNY and SVGAGI (reference sequence). CDR3 length: 15 residues. Trimming removed 7 bases from V and 2 bases from J, with 14 bases in between. DNA for the CDR3: TGTGCCAGCACCCCCGGAGCTAAAAACACCGGGGAGCTGTTTTTT. Translating gives CASTPGAKNTGELFF.

This clone was seen a few times. This chain connects TRBV7-2 to TRBJ2-1; TRBD1 agrees at 8 bases. The V gene's germline CDR1 is SGHTA and CDR2 FQGNSA. This CDR3 spans 13 amino acids. Trimming cost V 5 bases and J 7 bases; bases outside gene matches: 4. The CDR3 bases are TGTGCCAGCAGCCCCAGGACAGGGAATGAGCAGTTCTTC. Translated: CASSPRTGNEQFF. Complete variable domain (other parts from reference TRBV7-2 and TRBJ2-1): GAGVSQSPSNKVTEKGKDVELRCDPISGHTALYWYRQSLGQGLEFLIYFQGNSAPDKSGLPSDRFSAERTGGSVSTLTIQRTQQEDSAVYLCASSPRTGNEQFFGPGTRLTVL.

The V and J genes are TRBV10-2 and TRBJ1-2; the D gene is possibly TRBD1 (5 bases). CDR1 is WSHSY and CDR2 is SAAADI in the germline V gene. V gave up 5 bases and J gave up 8 bases, with 18 bases separating them. This CDR3 spans 14 amino acids. The CDR3 DNA sequence: TGCGCCAGCAGTCCTTGGGACGGGGGTGAGGGCTACACCTTC. Amino acid sequence: CASSPWDGGEGYTF.

This clone has just one count. The junction departs from germline at one end; a sequencing error may be responsible. V is TRBV28 and J is TRBJ2-7, with D perhaps TRBD2 (5 bases). Germline-derived CDR1 and CDR2 are MDHEN and SYDVKM. CDR3 size: 12 residues. CDR3 residues: CASSPGLTSSDF. In DNA, the CDR3 is TGTGCCAGCAGCCCCGGACTCACCAGCTCCGACTTC.

The V call is TRBV6-5, the J call TRBJ1-5; the D is unclear. CDR3 size: 14 residues. With 0 bases removed from V and 1 base from J, the gap between germline ends came to 4 bases. Germline V gives CDR1 MNHEY, CDR2 SVGAGI. This CDR3 is CASSYSLSNQPQHF. The CDR3 DNA reads TGTGCCAGCAGTTACTCCTTGAGCAATCAGCCCCAGCATTTT.

The chain uses TRBV30 and TRBJ2-5; 7 nucleotides line up with TRBD2. CDR3 length equals 13 residues. CDR1 is GTSNPN and CDR2 is SVGIG in the germline V gene (reference sequence). Trimming cost V 1 base and J 4 bases; bases outside gene matches: 3. CDR3 sequence: CAWSGLAGETQYF. CDR3 nucleotides: TGTGCCTGGAGTGGACTAGCCGGAGAGACCCAGTACTTC.

The V call is TRBV30, the J call TRBJ1-5, with D uncertain. CDR3 length equals 16 residues. Germline V gene lookup returns CDR1 GTSNPN and CDR2 SVGIG (reference sequence). Between the trimmed V and J ends, which lost 0 bases and 2 bases, there was a span of 14 bases. The CDR3 spells CAWSVPGGGRNQPQHF. The CDR3 DNA follows: TGTGCCTGGAGTGTACCGGGTGGCGGCCGCAATCAGCCCCAGCATTTT.

The chain uses TRBV5-1 and TRBJ2-1; TRBD1 agrees at 7 bases. The V gene's germline CDR1 is SGHRS and CDR2 YFSETQ. The CDR3 has 15 amino acids. Germline trimming cut 2 bases from V and 9 bases from J; bases unmatched to any gene: 11. CDR3 in DNA: TGCGCCAGCAGCTTTCCCCGGGACAGCAACTTTGAGCAGTTCTTC. This gives the protein CASSFPRDSNFEQFF.